Sequencing of this TCR beta chain was carried out in a study of cytomegalovirus exposure and HLA in healthy donors. The PCR ran on 60 Vbeta and 13 Jbeta primers. Using immunoSEQ multiplex PCR, the repertoire was profiled, and TCRdb retains in-frame clones only, with some absent. The listing contains some 130,000 clones. The CDR3 contains 13 residues. Germline V CDR1 and CDR2: SNHLY, FYNNEI. V lost 11 bases, J lost 5 bases, and 19 bases lay in between. The sample consisted of PBMCs. The rearrangement joins TRBV2 to TRBJ2-7; tentative D call: TRBD1 (6 bases). This receptor was obtained from a young man in good health and CMV-seronegative. The CDR3 DNA sequence: TGTGCCGCCGCTTATCAGGGGAAGGACGAGCAGTACTTC. This translates into CAAAYQGKDEQYF.